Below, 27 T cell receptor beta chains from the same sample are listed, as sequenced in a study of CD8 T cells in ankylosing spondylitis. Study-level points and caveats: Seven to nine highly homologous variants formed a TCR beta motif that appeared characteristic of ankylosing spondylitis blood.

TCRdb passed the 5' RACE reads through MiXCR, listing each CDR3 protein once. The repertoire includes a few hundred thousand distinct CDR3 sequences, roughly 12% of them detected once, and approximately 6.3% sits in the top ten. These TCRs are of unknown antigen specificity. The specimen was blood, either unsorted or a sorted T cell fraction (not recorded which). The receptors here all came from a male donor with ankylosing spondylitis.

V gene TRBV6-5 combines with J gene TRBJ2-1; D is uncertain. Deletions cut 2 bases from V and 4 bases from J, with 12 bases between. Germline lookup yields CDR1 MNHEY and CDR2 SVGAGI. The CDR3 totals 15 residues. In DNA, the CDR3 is TGTGCCAGCAGTTACACTATAGACAAGTACAATGAGCAGTTCTTC. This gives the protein CASSYTIDKYNEQFF.

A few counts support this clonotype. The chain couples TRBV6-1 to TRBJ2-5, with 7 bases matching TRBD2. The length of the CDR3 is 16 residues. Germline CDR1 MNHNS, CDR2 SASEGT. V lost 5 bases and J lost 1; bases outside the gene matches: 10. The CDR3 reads CASSPSGGGGQETQYF. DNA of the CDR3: TGTGCCAGCAGTCCATCGGGGGGAGGCGGCCAAGAGACCCAGTACTTC.

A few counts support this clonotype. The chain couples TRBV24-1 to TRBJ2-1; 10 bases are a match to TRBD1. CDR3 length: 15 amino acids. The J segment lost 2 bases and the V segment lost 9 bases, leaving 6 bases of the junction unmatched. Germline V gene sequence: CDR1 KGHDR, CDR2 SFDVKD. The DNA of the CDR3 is TGTGCCACCGCCGGGACAGGGGCCACCTACAATGAGCAGTTCTTC. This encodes CATAGTGATYNEQFF.

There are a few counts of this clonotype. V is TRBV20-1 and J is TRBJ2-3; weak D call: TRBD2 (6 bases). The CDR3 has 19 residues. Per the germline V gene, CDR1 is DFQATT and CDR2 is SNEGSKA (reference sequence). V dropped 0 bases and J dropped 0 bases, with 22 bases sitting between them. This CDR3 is CSAREPFGGGTVSTDTQYF. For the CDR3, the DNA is TGCAGTGCTAGAGAGCCGTTCGGGGGTGGCACAGTGAGCACAGATACGCAGTATTTT.

In nucleotides, the CDR3 is TGCGCCAGCAGTCATTCCGGGACTAGCGGGTCCTACGAGCAGTACTTC. The encoded protein is CASSHSGTSGSYEQYF. The chain has TRBV23-1 and TRBJ2-7; 12 positions match TRBD2. TRBV23-1 is classed as an ORF, of uncertain function. With V trimmed by 3 bases and J by 1 base, 4 bases remained unmatched. The CDR3 length is 16 residues.

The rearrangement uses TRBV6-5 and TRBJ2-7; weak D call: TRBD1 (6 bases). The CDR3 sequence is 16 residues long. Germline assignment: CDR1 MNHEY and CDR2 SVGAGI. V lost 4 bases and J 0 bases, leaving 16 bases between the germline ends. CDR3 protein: CASSFYRAQSSYEQYF. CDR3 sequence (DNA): TGTGCCAGCAGTTTCTACAGGGCTCAAAGCTCCTACGAGCAGTACTTC.

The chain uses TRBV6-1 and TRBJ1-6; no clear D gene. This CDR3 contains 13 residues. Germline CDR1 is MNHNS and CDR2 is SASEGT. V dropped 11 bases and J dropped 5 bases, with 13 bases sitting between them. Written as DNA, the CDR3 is TGTGCCTGCTTTGGAAGAAATAATTCACCCCTCCACTTT. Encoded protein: CACFGRNNSPLHF.

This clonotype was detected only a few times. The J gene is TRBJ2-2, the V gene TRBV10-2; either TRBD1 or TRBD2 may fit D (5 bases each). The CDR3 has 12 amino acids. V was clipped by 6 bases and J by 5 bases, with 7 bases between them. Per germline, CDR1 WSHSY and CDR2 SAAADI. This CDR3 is CASRGETGELFF. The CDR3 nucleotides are TGCGCCAGCAGAGGGGAGACCGGGGAGCTGTTTTTT.

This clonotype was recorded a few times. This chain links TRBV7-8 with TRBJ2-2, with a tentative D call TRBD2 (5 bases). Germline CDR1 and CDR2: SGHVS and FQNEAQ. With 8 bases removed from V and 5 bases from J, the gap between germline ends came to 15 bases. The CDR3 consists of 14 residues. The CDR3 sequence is CASGSGLGTGELFF. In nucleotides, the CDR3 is TGTGCCAGCGGATCGGGGTTAGGGACCGGGGAGCTGTTTTTT.

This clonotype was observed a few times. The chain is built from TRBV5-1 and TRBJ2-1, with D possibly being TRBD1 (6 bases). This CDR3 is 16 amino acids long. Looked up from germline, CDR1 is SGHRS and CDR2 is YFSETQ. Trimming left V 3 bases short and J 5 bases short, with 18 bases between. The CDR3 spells CASSSDQGTGHNEQFF. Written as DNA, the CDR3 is TGCGCCAGCAGCTCAGATCAGGGGACCGGGCACAATGAGCAGTTCTTC.

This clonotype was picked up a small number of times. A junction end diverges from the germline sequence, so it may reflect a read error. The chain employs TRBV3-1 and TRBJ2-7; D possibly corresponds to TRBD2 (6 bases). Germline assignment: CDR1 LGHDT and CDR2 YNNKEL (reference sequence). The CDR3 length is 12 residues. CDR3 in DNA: TGCGCTTGTGGCGGGGACTCCTACGAGCAGTACTTC. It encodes CACGGDSYEQYF.

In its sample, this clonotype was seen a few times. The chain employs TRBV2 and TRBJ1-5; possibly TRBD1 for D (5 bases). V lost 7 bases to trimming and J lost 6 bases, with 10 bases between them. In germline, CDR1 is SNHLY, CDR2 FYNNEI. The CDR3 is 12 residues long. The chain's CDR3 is CASKQEGQPQHF. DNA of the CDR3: TGTGCCAGCAAACAGGAAGGTCAGCCCCAGCATTTT.

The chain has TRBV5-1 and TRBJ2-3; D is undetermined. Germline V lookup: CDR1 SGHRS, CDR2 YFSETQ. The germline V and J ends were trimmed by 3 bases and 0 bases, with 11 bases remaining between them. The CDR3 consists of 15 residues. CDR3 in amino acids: CASSSLRHSTDTQYF. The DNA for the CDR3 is TGCGCCAGCAGCTCCCTAAGGCATAGCACAGATACGCAGTATTTT.

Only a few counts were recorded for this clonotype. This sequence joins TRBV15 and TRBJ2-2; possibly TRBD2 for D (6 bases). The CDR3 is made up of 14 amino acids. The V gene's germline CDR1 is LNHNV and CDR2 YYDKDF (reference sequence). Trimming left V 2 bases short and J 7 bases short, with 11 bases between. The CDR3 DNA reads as TGTGCCACCAGCAGATACGGGACTGTCGGGGAGCTGTTTTTT. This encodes CATSRYGTVGELFF.

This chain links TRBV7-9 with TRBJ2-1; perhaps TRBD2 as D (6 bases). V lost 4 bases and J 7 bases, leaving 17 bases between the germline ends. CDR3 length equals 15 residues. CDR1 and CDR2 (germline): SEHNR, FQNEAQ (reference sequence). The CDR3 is CASSSPGGAGNEQFF. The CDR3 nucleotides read TGTGCCAGCAGCTCCCCCGGAGGGGCCGGGAATGAGCAGTTCTTC.

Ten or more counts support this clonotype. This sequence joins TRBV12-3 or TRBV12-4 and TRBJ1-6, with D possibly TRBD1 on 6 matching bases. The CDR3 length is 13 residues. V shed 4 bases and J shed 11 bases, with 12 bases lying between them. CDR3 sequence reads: CASSSFGGPPLHF. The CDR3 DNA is TGTGCCAGCAGTTCCTTTGGGGGGCCACCCCTCCACTTT.

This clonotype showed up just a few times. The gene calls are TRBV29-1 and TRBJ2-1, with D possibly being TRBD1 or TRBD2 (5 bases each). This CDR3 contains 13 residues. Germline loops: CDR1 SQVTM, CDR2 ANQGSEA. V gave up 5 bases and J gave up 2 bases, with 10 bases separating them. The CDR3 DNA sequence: TGCAGCGTTACTTCGGGACCCTACAATGAGCAGTTCTTC. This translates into CSVTSGPYNEQFF.

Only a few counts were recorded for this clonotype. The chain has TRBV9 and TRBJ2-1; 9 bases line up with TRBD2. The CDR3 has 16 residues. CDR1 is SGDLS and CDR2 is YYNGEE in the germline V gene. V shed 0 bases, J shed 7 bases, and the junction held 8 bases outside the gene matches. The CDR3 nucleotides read TGTGCCAGCAGCGTAGGAGGGACTAGCTCGGGAAATGAGCAGTTCTTC. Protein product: CASSVGGTSSGNEQFF.

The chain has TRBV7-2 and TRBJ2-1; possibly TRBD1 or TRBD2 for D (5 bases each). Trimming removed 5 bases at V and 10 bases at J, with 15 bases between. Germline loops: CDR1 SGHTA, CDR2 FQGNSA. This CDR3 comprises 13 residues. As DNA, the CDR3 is TGTGCCAGCAGCCCAAGACCGGGACCCGAGCAGTTCTTC. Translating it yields CASSPRPGPEQFF.

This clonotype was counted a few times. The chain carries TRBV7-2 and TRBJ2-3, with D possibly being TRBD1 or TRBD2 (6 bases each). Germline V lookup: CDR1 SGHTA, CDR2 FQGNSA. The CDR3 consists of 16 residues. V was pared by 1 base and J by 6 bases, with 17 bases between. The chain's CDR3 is CASSLGGASVGDTQYF. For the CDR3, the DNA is TGTGCCAGCAGCTTAGGGGGGGCTAGCGTAGGGGATACGCAGTATTTT. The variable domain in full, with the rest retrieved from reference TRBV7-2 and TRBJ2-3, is GAGVSQSPSNKVTEKGKDVELRCDPISGHTALYWYRQSLGQGLEFLIYFQGNSAPDKSGLPSDRFSAERTGGSVSTLTIQRTQQEDSAVYLCASSLGGASVGDTQYFGPGTRLTVL.

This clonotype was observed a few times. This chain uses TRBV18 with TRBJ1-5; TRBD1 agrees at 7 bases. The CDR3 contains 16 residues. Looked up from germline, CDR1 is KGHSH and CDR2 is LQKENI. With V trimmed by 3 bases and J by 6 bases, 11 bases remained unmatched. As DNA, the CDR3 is TGTGCCAGCTCACCGTCACTTCAGGCAGGGGGTCAGCCCCAGCATTTT. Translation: CASSPSLQAGGQPQHF. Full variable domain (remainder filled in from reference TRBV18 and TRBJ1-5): NAGVMQNPRHLVRRRGQEARLRCSPMKGHSHVYWYRQLPEEGLKFMVYLQKENIIDESGMPKERFSAEFPKEGPSILRIQQVVRGDSAAYFCASSPSLQAGGQPQHFGDGTRLSIL.

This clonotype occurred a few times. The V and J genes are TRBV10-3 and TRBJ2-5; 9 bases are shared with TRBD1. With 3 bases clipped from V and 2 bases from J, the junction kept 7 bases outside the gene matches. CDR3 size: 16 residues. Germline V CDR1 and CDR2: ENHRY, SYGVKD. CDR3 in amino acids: CAISEPQTGGQETQYF. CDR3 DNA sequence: TGTGCCATCAGTGAACCGCAGACAGGGGGGCAAGAGACCCAGTACTTC.

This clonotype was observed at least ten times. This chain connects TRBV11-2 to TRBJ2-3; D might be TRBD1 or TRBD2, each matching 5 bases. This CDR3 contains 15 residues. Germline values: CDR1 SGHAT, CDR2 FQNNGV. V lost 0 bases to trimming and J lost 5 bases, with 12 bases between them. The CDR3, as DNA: TGTGCCAGCAGCTTAGATTATCGGGACCAAGATACGCAGTATTTT. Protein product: CASSLDYRDQDTQYF.

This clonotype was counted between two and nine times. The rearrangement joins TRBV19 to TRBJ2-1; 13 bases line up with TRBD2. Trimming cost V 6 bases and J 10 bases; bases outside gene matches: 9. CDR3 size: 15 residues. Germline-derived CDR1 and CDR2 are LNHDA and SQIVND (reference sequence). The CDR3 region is CASSGGLAGVEEQFF. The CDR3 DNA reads TGTGCCAGTAGCGGAGGACTAGCGGGAGTTGAAGAGCAGTTCTTC.

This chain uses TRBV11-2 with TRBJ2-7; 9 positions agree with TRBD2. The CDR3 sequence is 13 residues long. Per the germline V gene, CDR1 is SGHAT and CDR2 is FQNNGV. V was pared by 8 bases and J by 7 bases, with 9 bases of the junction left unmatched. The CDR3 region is CASGGGGREEQYV. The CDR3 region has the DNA TGTGCCAGCGGCGGGGGGGGGCGAGAGGAGCAGTACGTC.

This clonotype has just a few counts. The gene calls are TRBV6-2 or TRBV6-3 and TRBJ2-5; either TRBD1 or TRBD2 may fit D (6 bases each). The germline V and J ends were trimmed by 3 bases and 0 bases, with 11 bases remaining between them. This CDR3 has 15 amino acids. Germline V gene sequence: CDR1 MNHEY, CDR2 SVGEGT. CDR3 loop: CASSYRGQYQETQYF. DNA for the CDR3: TGTGCCAGCAGTTATCGGGGGCAGTACCAAGAGACCCAGTACTTC.

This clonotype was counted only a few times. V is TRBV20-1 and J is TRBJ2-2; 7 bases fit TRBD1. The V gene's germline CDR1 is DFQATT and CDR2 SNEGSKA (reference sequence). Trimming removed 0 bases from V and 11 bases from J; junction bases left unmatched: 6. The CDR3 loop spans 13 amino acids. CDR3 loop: CSAREGGRPELFF. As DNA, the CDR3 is TGCAGTGCTAGAGAAGGGGGCCGTCCCGAGCTGTTTTTT.